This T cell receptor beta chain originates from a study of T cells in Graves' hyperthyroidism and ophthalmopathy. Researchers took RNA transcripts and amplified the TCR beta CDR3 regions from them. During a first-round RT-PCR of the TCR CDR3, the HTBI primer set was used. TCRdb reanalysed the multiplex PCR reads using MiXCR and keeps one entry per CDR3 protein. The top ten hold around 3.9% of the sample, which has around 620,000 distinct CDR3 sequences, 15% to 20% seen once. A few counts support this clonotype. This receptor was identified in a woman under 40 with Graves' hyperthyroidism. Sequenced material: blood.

CDR3 sequence reads: CASTSFRTGEQYF. CDR3 in DNA: TGTGCCAGTACCTCATTCAGGACGGGTGAGCAGTACTTC. This chain uses TRBV19 with TRBJ2-7, with no clear D. Germline values: CDR1 LNHDA, CDR2 SQIVND (reference sequence). This CDR3 has 13 residues. V lost 7 bases, J lost 7 bases, and 17 bases lay in between.